This entry lists 27 T cell receptor beta chains sequenced from one sample in a study of blood T cell repertoires in COVID-19. TCRdb's table, derived via immunoSEQ multiplex PCR, lists solely in-frame clones and lacks some. The sample gives 200,000 to 250,000 clones, 70% to 90% of which show up once; 9.1% is in the top ten. Sequenced: PBMCs or T cells enriched from blood (not recorded which). These receptors all come from a woman aged 45 to 65 with acute COVID-19.

This CDR3 reads CASSLSWGRGMSSGNTIYF. The CDR3 DNA reads as TGCGCCAGCAGCTTGTCTTGGGGCAGGGGGATGAGCTCTGGAAACACCATATATTTT. This rearrangement joins TRBV5-1 to TRBJ1-3; TRBD1 aligns across 7 bases. Unmatched junction bases numbered 13, after V lost 1 base and J lost 0 bases. The V gene's germline CDR1 is SGHRS and CDR2 YFSETQ. There are 19 residues in the CDR3.

The rearrangement joins TRBV14 to TRBJ2-1, with 7 bases aligning to TRBD2. J gave up 4 bases and V 0 bases, and 0 bases lay outside the gene matches. Germline V CDR1 and CDR2: SGHDN, FVKESK. This CDR3 has 14 amino acids. CDR3 nucleotides: TGTGCCAGCAGCCAAGAGCGGGGGTACAATGAGCAGTTCTTC. As protein: CASSQERGYNEQFF.

V gene TRBV7-9 combines with J gene TRBJ1-2, with TRBD1 matching over 9 bases. From germline, CDR1 is SEHNR and CDR2 FQNEAQ (reference sequence). The J segment lost 4 bases and the V segment lost 8 bases, leaving 2 bases of the junction unmatched. This CDR3 contains 12 residues. The CDR3, as DNA: TGTGCCAGCGGACAGGGGAGCTATGGCTACACCTTC. Its protein is CASGQGSYGYTF.

The chain employs TRBV30 and TRBJ2-3, with D possibly matching TRBD1 (6 bases). Germline V gives CDR1 GTSNPN, CDR2 SVGIG (reference sequence). V was pared by 3 bases and J by 1 base, with 11 bases between. The CDR3 covers 14 residues. CDR3 in DNA: TGTGCCTGGAGGGGGGCAGGGGGCACAGATACGCAGTATTTT. Translating gives CAWRGAGGTDTQYF.

The chain is built from TRBV6-5 and TRBJ2-5; the match to TRBD1 covers 8 bases. CDR3 length: 16 amino acids. Germline-derived CDR1 and CDR2 are MNHEY and SVGAGI. J was trimmed by 5 bases and V by 3 bases; bases with no gene match: 11. The CDR3 bases are TGTGCCAGCAGTTATCCGACAGGGGCTGCGGGGGAGACCCAGTACTTC. Translation: CASSYPTGAAGETQYF.

In this sample, this clone turned up a few times. The chain combines TRBV6-1 with TRBJ1-2; a possible D gene is TRBD1 (6 bases). The CDR3 covers 13 residues. Germline loops: CDR1 MNHNS, CDR2 SASEGT. Trimming removed 2 bases at V and 7 bases at J, with 11 bases between. This CDR3 is CASSEIRGSGYTF. DNA of the CDR3: TGTGCCAGCAGTGAAATAAGGGGGAGTGGCTACACCTTC.

Here the CDR3 DNA reads TGTGCCAGCAGGTCCCCGGACAGGGCTAACTATGGCTACACCTTC. Translated: CASRSPDRANYGYTF. The rearrangement joins TRBV6-5 to TRBJ1-2; TRBD1 aligns across 8 bases. Trimming removed 6 bases from V and 0 bases from J; junction bases left unmatched: 6. The CDR3 is made up of 15 amino acids. CDR1 and CDR2 from the germline V gene are MNHEY and SVGAGI.

The rearrangement uses TRBV9 and TRBJ1-1, with a weak D call TRBD1 (5 bases). CDR3 length: 12 residues. Germline assignment: CDR1 SGDLS and CDR2 YYNGEE. The germline V and J ends were trimmed by 3 bases and 7 bases, with 10 bases remaining between them. The CDR3 DNA sequence: TGTGCCAGCAGCGCCGCAGGGCTTGAAGCTTTCTTT. This sequence encodes CASSAAGLEAFF.

The chain carries TRBV3-1 (or the pseudogene TRBV3-2) and TRBJ1-5; D is unclear. V was shortened by 3 bases and J by 10 bases, with 10 bases between the two germline ends. CDR3 length equals 12 residues. Germline loops: CDR1 LGHDT, CDR2 YNNKEL (reference sequence). Written as DNA, the CDR3 is TGTGCCAGCAGCCAGGGCCTACGACCCCAGCATTTT. It yields the protein CASSQGLRPQHF.

V gene TRBV7-2 combines with J gene TRBJ2-3; maybe TRBD2 (7 bases). In germline, CDR1 is SGHTA, CDR2 FQGNSA. The CDR3 spans 16 residues. Trimming removed 5 bases from V and 0 bases from J, with 15 bases in between. The CDR3 DNA reads as TGTGCCAGCAGCCCCCTGGGGGGGGCTAGCACAGATACGCAGTATTTT. Amino acids: CASSPLGGASTDTQYF.

Ten or more counts support this clone. This chain uses TRBV4-1 with TRBJ1-3; 7 bases are a match to TRBD1. In germline, CDR1 is MGHRA, CDR2 YSYEKL. The V segment lost 4 bases and the J segment 0 bases; nucleotides outside the gene matches: 3. The CDR3 is made up of 15 amino acids. DNA of the CDR3: TGCGCCAGCAGCCGCGGGACAGCCTCTGGAAACACCATATATTTT. It specifies CASSRGTASGNTIYF.

The chain links TRBV19 to TRBJ1-2, with 9 bases aligning to TRBD1. J gave up 7 bases and V 4 bases, and 4 bases lay outside the gene matches. This CDR3 is built from 13 residues. The germline gives CDR1 LNHDA, CDR2 SQIVND (reference sequence). CDR3 in amino acids: CASSTGQGGGYTF. CDR3 DNA: TGTGCCAGTAGTACGGGACAGGGCGGTGGCTACACCTTC.

This chain joins TRBV6-5 and TRBJ2-1, with D hard to call. V was cut by 4 bases and J by 0 bases, with 10 bases left in between. CDR3 length: 15 amino acids. The germline V gene encodes CDR1 MNHEY and CDR2 SVGAGI. The CDR3 nucleotides read TGTGCCAGCAGTTCACGTGGCAGCTCCTACAATGAGCAGTTCTTC. Residues: CASSSRGSSYNEQFF.

This clone was seen a handful of times. V gene TRBV3-1 (or the pseudogene TRBV3-2) combines with J gene TRBJ1-6; the D is unclear. The V end was cut by 4 bases, the J end by 10 bases, with 14 bases between. The CDR3 covers 14 residues. Germline V gene lookup returns CDR1 LGHDT and CDR2 YNNKEL (reference sequence). The CDR3 DNA follows: TGTGCCAGCAGCCCTTTACCCGCTAGATCACCCCTCCACTTT. It encodes CASSPLPARSPLHF.

The CDR3 DNA reads TGTGCCAGCAGCGCAAGCGGGGGGGCCTCCTACAATGAGCAGTTCTTC. It is translated as CASSASGGASYNEQFF. The chain uses TRBV9 and TRBJ2-1; TRBD2 matches at 10 bases. The CDR3 is 16 amino acids. The V and J ends lost 3 bases and 0 bases, in that order; junction bases with no gene match: 3. CDR1 and CDR2 from the germline V gene are SGDLS and YYNGEE.

The chain uses TRBV11-2 and TRBJ1-2, with D uncertain. The V end lost 1 base, the J end lost 5 bases, and 8 bases lay between the germline ends. CDR3 length equals 13 residues. Germline V gene sequence: CDR1 SGHAT, CDR2 FQNNGV. CDR3 nucleotides: TGTGCCAGCAGCTTAGGATCAGGATATGGCTACACCTTC. Translating it yields CASSLGSGYGYTF.

The CDR3 coding sequence is TGTGCCAGTAGTATGGACAGGGAGCAGGAAAAACTGTTTTTT. Protein sequence: CASSMDREQEKLFF. The chain uses TRBV19 and TRBJ1-4; 8 nucleotides line up with TRBD1. V shed 3 bases and J 8 bases; nucleotides not matched to a gene: 5. Looked up from germline, CDR1 is LNHDA and CDR2 is SQIVND (reference sequence). This CDR3 region has 14 residues. Full variable domain (missing parts from reference TRBV19 and TRBJ1-4): DGGITQSPKYLFRKEGQNVTLSCEQNLNHDAMYWYRQDPGQGLRLIYYSQIVNDFQKGDIAEGYSVSREKKESFPLTVTSAQKNPTAFYLCASSMDREQEKLFFGSGTQLSVL.

The chain has TRBV9 and TRBJ2-2, with 12 positions matching TRBD2. Per germline, CDR1 SGDLS and CDR2 YYNGEE. The CDR3 runs 15 residues. V was clipped by 4 bases and J by 3 bases; unmatched bases: 1. The chain's CDR3 is CASSSSGGDTGELFF. The CDR3 region has the DNA TGTGCCAGCAGCTCTAGCGGGGGGGACACCGGGGAGCTGTTTTTT. Full variable domain (remainder filled in from reference TRBV9 and TRBJ2-2): DSGVTQTPKHLITATGQRVTLRCSPRSGDLSVYWYQQSLDQGLQFLIQYYNGEERAKGNILERFSAQQFPDLHSELNLSSLELGDSALYFCASSSSGGDTGELFFGEGSRLTVL.

The chain is built from TRBV7-9 and TRBJ1-1; 9 nucleotides match TRBD1. CDR1 and CDR2 from the germline V gene are SEHNR and FQNEAQ (reference sequence). There are 14 residues in the CDR3. V lost 5 bases, J lost 4 bases, and 5 bases stayed unmatched. This chain's CDR3 is CASSRTGGLTEAFF. CDR3 nucleotide sequence: TGTGCCAGCAGCCGAACAGGGGGCCTCACTGAAGCTTTCTTT.

There are a few counts of this clone. V and J are TRBV30 and TRBJ1-6; D is ambiguous. The ends were cut back, 3 bases at V and 5 bases at J, with 14 bases in the middle. The CDR3 contains 15 residues. The germline CDR1 and CDR2 sequences are GTSNPN and SVGIG (reference sequence). In DNA, the CDR3 is TGTGCCTGGAGGGGGAGGGCTCAAGATAATTCACCCCTCCACTTT. Translation gives CAWRGRAQDNSPLHF.

CDR3 sequence: CATIAGTGDFEAFF. CDR3 nucleotide sequence: TGTGCCACCATCGCCGGAACAGGCGATTTTGAAGCTTTCTTT. The rearrangement joins TRBV15 to TRBJ1-1; possibly TRBD1 for D (5 bases). The germline V and J ends were trimmed by 7 bases and 7 bases, with 19 bases remaining between them. CDR3 length: 14 amino acids. Germline CDR1 reads LNHNV; CDR2 reads YYDKDF (reference sequence).

The chain has TRBV7-9 and TRBJ1-2, with D unclear. Germline V gives CDR1 SEHNR, CDR2 FQNEAQ (reference sequence). V lost 3 bases to trimming and J lost 2 bases, with 13 bases between them. The CDR3 extends over 15 amino acids. CDR3: CASSLRDIGNYGYTF. The CDR3 DNA reads TGTGCCAGCAGCTTGAGGGATATTGGGAACTATGGCTACACCTTC.

The V gene is TRBV5-1, the J gene TRBJ2-5; a weak D match, TRBD2 (7 bases). Germline assignment: CDR1 SGHRS and CDR2 YFSETQ. V gave up 1 base and J gave up 5 bases, with 15 bases separating them. The CDR3 spans 15 residues. CDR3 region: CASSLNAGAHETQYF. CDR3 nucleotides: TGCGCCAGCAGCTTGAACGCGGGGGCCCACGAGACCCAGTACTTC.

This chain connects TRBV5-1 to TRBJ1-2; a possible D gene is TRBD1 (5 bases). V lost 3 bases and J 4 bases, leaving 10 bases between the germline ends. The germline CDR1 and CDR2 sequences are SGHRS and YFSETQ. CDR3 size: 13 residues. In DNA, the CDR3 is TGCGCCAGCAGCTCACAGGAGACCTATGGCTACACCTTC. Translating gives CASSSQETYGYTF.

This sequence joins TRBV2 and TRBJ1-4; 8 bases are shared with TRBD1. The germline CDR1 and CDR2 sequences are SNHLY and FYNNEI. Trimming removed 3 bases from V and 0 bases from J; junction bases left unmatched: 6. The CDR3 runs 17 residues. CDR3 in amino acids: CASSDTGGYSTNEKLFF. In nucleotides, the CDR3 is TGTGCCAGCAGTGACACAGGGGGATATTCAACTAATGAAAAACTGTTTTTT.

V usage is TRBV27 and J usage is TRBJ1-1; tentative D call: TRBD1 (5 bases). This CDR3 spans 13 amino acids. V lost 5 bases, J lost 7 bases, and 14 bases lay in between. Germline V gene lookup returns CDR1 MNHEY and CDR2 SMNVEV (reference sequence). CDR3 sequence reads: CASSTTGIGEAFF. CDR3 in DNA: TGTGCCAGCAGTACCACAGGAATAGGTGAAGCTTTCTTT.

The chain is built from TRBV10-3 and TRBJ1-5; perhaps TRBD1 as D (6 bases). The CDR3 extends over 15 amino acids. CDR1 and CDR2 (germline): ENHRY, SYGVKD. V lost 4 bases and J lost 0, with 10 bases in between. CDR3 protein: CAISGQGNSNQPQHF. The CDR3 nucleotides read TGTGCCATCAGTGGCCAGGGGAATAGCAATCAGCCCCAGCATTTT.